This passage covers 11 T cell receptor beta chains from one sample sequenced in a study of control samples from healthy donors and cancer patients. The data were produced by immunoSEQ multiplex PCR, yet TCRdb's version contains in-frame clones alone and is incomplete. The data show about 110,000 clones, around four fifths seen once. The sequencing sample was made of blood. Every receptor here comes from a man in his late teens or twenties in good health.

The chain is built from TRBV12-3 or TRBV12-4 and TRBJ1-5; D gene ambiguous. The V end was cut by 2 bases, the J end by 4 bases, with 6 bases between. This CDR3 is 13 amino acids long. CDR3 region: CASSLRLNQPQHF. In DNA, the CDR3 is TGTGCCAGCAGTTTAAGACTAAATCAGCCCCAGCATTTT.

This clone is classed as medium-sized. The rearrangement uses TRBV19 and TRBJ2-7; 14 bases map to TRBD2. The CDR3 has 15 amino acids. Germline V CDR1 and CDR2: LNHDA, SQIVND (reference sequence). V shed 5 bases, J shed 5 bases, and the junction held 5 bases outside the gene matches. The CDR3 bases are TGTGCCAGTAGTGGACTAGCGGGGGGTAATGACGAGCAGTACTTC. This sequence encodes CASSGLAGGNDEQYF.

The chain couples TRBV9 to TRBJ1-1; possible D gene TRBD1, 5 bases. Germline CDR1 and CDR2: SGDLS and YYNGEE. Between the trimmed V and J ends, which lost 0 bases and 0 bases, there was a span of 12 bases. This CDR3 is built from 16 residues. The chain's CDR3 is CASSVAPDIMNTEAFF. In nucleotides, the CDR3 is TGTGCCAGCAGCGTAGCTCCGGACATCATGAACACTGAAGCTTTCTTT.

The chain employs TRBV5-1 and TRBJ1-1, with 9 nucleotides matching TRBD1. The CDR3 is 16 amino acids. CDR1 and CDR2 from the germline V gene are SGHRS and YFSETQ. Unmatched junction bases numbered 9, after V lost 5 bases and J lost 1 base. The CDR3 loop is CASRTDRTGANTEAFF. In nucleotides, the CDR3 is TGCGCCAGCAGGACGGACCGGACAGGGGCGAACACTGAAGCTTTCTTT. Combining the CDR3 with reference TRBV5-1 and TRBJ1-1 gives the whole variable domain KAGVTQTPRYLIKTRGQQVTLSCSPISGHRSVSWYQQTPGQGLQFLFEYFSETQRNKGNFPGRFSGRQFSNSRSEMNVSTLELGDSALYLCASRTDRTGANTEAFFGQGTRLTVV.

The rearrangement joins TRBV18 to TRBJ2-3; D possibly corresponds to TRBD1 (7 bases). The CDR3 runs 15 residues. V lost 4 bases and J lost 1, with 12 bases in between. The germline V gene has CDR1 KGHSH and CDR2 LQKENI. The CDR3 region is CASSLGGTGTDTQYF. The CDR3 DNA follows: TGTGCCAGCTCACTGGGCGGGACAGGCACAGATACGCAGTATTTT.

The V and J genes are TRBV7-2 and TRBJ2-3; 8 nucleotides agree with TRBD2. Germline V lookup: CDR1 SGHTA, CDR2 FQGNSA. The J segment lost 3 bases and the V segment lost 7 bases, leaving 6 bases of the junction unmatched. The CDR3 extends over 14 amino acids. The chain's CDR3 is CASIRGGLTDTQYF. The CDR3 DNA reads as TGTGCCAGCATCCGGGGGGGGTTGACAGATACGCAGTATTTT.

The V gene is TRBV28, the J gene TRBJ1-6, with TRBD1 identical over 7 bases. The CDR3 is made up of 15 amino acids. In germline, CDR1 is MDHEN, CDR2 SYDVKM. With 3 bases clipped from V and 2 bases from J, the junction kept 1 base outside the gene matches. The CDR3 DNA follows: TGTGCCAGCAGTTTCGACAGGGCCTATAATTCACCCCTCCACTTT. As protein: CASSFDRAYNSPLHF. The full variable domain, rest sourced from reference TRBV28 and TRBJ1-6, is DVKVTQSSRYLVKRTGEKVFLECVQDMDHENMFWYRQDPGLGLRLIYFSYDVKMKEKGDIPEGYSVSREKKERFSLILESASTNQTSMYLCASSFDRAYNSPLHFGNGTRLTVT.

This clone was seen just once. The V and J genes are TRBV6-5 and TRBJ2-5; TRBD1 agrees at 7 bases. The CDR3 is 15 residues long. The germline CDR1 and CDR2 sequences are MNHEY and SVGAGI. V was pared by 0 bases and J by 2 bases, with 3 bases of the junction left unmatched. CDR3 bases: TGTGCCAGCAGTTACTCGACAGGGTTTCAAGAGACCCAGTACTTC. Translating gives CASSYSTGFQETQYF.

The J gene is TRBJ2-7, the V gene TRBV7-2; 10 bases match TRBD2. The CDR3 has 15 residues. Germline-derived CDR1 and CDR2 are SGHTA and FQGNSA. V was pared by 2 bases and J by 4 bases, with 5 bases of the junction left unmatched. In nucleotides, the CDR3 is TGTGCCAGCAGCTTACAAGCGGGGGGGAGGTACGAGCAGTACTTC. The encoded protein is CASSLQAGGRYEQYF. Supplemented by reference TRBV7-2 and TRBJ2-7, the full variable domain reads GAGVSQSPSNKVTEKGKDVELRCDPISGHTALYWYRQSLGQGLEFLIYFQGNSAPDKSGLPSDRFSAERTGGSVSTLTIQRTQQEDSAVYLCASSLQAGGRYEQYFGPGTRLTVT.

The chain links TRBV7-2 to TRBJ2-7; D is possibly TRBD1 (5 bases). The CDR3 has 15 amino acids. Per the germline V gene, CDR1 is SGHTA and CDR2 is FQGNSA. Trimming stripped 2 bases from V and 6 bases from J, with 17 bases between. CDR3 coding DNA: TGTGCCAGCAGCTTACGTCCCGCAGGGCAGGGCGAGCAGTACTTC. It is translated as CASSLRPAGQGEQYF.

This chain uses TRBV11-2 with TRBJ1-1; TRBD1 matches 7 bases. After removal of 2 bases from V and 6 bases from J, the junction contained 12 bases not matched to a gene. Looked up from germline, CDR1 is SGHAT and CDR2 is FQNNGV. This CDR3 spans 16 amino acids. CDR3: CASSLFSDRVSAEAFF. The CDR3 DNA reads as TGTGCCAGCAGCTTATTTTCCGACAGGGTCAGCGCTGAAGCTTTCTTT.